The 7 T cell receptor beta chains below come from one sample, sequenced in a study of blood T cell repertoires in COVID-19 (TCRdb year 2020). Receptor amplification or capture employed the immunoSEQ multiplex PCR assay. TCRdb re-hosts the immuneACCESS table, in-frame sequences only. Its copies lack some clones; in the studies checked, an unresolved V gene accounts for under half of them, and the cause for the rest is not known. The sample table shows 200,000 to 250,000 clones, and approximately 86% are seen once. 3% to 4% of the sample rests with the top ten. The material sequenced was PBMCs or T cells enriched from blood (not recorded which). The origin of the receptors is a woman between 35 and 50 years old with acute COVID-19.

This CDR3 is CASSQEQLYGYTF. CDR3 in DNA: TGTGCCAGCAGCCAAGAACAGCTCTATGGCTACACCTTC. V usage is TRBV3-1 (or the pseudogene TRBV3-2) and J usage is TRBJ1-2; unclear D gene. The length of the CDR3 is 13 residues. CDR1 is LGHDT, CDR2 YNNKEL, per germline (reference sequence). V was cut by 0 bases and J by 4 bases, with 6 bases left in between.

The V call is TRBV7-3, the J call TRBJ1-2; TRBD1 might be the D (6 bases). V was clipped by 4 bases and J by 4 bases, with 10 bases between them. This CDR3 is built from 13 residues. Germline-derived CDR1 and CDR2 are SGHTA and FQGTGA. CDR3 DNA sequence: TGTGCCAGCAGCTCTCAGGGGTCCTATGGCTACACCTTC. It translates to CASSSQGSYGYTF.

The sample holds a few counts of this clone. The chain recombines TRBV7-2 with TRBJ2-1; 8 nucleotides match TRBD1. CDR1 SGHTA and CDR2 FQGNSA come from the germline V gene. This CDR3 comprises 15 residues. The ends lost 0 bases at V and 5 bases at J; junction bases unmatched: 3. The CDR3 DNA sequence: TGTGCCAGCAGCTTAGCCGGACAGGGTAACAATGAGCAGTTCTTC. As protein: CASSLAGQGNNEQFF.

The chain couples TRBV7-2 to TRBJ1-2, with TRBD1 identical over 10 bases. This CDR3 region has 16 residues. Germline CDR1 and CDR2: SGHTA and FQGNSA. Trimming removed 5 bases from V and 8 bases from J; junction bases left unmatched: 14. In DNA form, the CDR3 reads TGTGCCAGCAGCCCTAAGGGGGGGACAGGGGCCTCCGGCTACACCTTC. As protein: CASSPKGGTGASGYTF.

This clone occurred a few times. The chain combines TRBV5-1 with TRBJ2-3; 7 nucleotides align to TRBD1. This CDR3 has 17 residues. CDR1 is SGHRS and CDR2 is YFSETQ in the germline V gene. V was pared by 1 base and J by 3 bases, with 11 bases of the junction left unmatched. The CDR3 DNA reads TGCGCCAGCAGCTTGCAGGGGGAGTACCTGATAACAGATACGCAGTATTTT. Residues: CASSLQGEYLITDTQYF.

V and J are TRBV2 and TRBJ2-3; possibly TRBD1 for D (6 bases). Looked up from germline, CDR1 is SNHLY and CDR2 is FYNNEI. The CDR3 totals 16 residues. Between the trimmed V and J ends, which lost 2 bases and 3 bases, there was a span of 15 bases. The CDR3 bases are TGTGCCAGCAGTGAACGGCAGGGGATAAGGACAGATACGCAGTATTTT. Protein sequence: CASSERQGIRTDTQYF.

The V gene is TRBV5-1, the J gene TRBJ1-1, with D perhaps matching TRBD1 (6 bases). CDR3 size: 13 residues. Trimming took off 5 bases at V and 2 bases at J, with 10 bases between the two ends. Germline-derived CDR1 and CDR2 are SGHRS and YFSETQ. CDR3 coding DNA: TGCGCCAGCAGGGACAGCTTAAACACTGAAGCTTTCTTT. Protein sequence: CASRDSLNTEAFF.